Presented here are 9 T cell receptor beta chains from one specimen sequenced in a study of blood T cell repertoires in COVID-19. Sequencing was performed with immunoSEQ multiplex PCR; in TCRdb, only in-frame clones are kept and a portion is missing. The sample shows 37,000 or so clones, more than 85% of them seen only once. The sequencing sample was made of peripheral blood. Receptors originate from a man in his 70s with acute or convalescent COVID-19.

V gene TRBV2 combines with J gene TRBJ1-2, with D hard to call. V was pared by 7 bases and J by 4 bases, with 16 bases between. The CDR3 is 14 amino acids. The germline V gene encodes CDR1 SNHLY and CDR2 FYNNEI. The CDR3 is CASKGLRVGYGYTF. CDR3 DNA sequence: TGTGCCAGCAAAGGACTGAGGGTAGGCTATGGCTACACCTTC.

In its sample, this clone was seen once. This chain joins TRBV6-2 or TRBV6-3 and TRBJ1-2, with TRBD1 identical over 7 bases. CDR3 length: 14 amino acids. CDR1 and CDR2 (germline): MNHEY, SVGEGT. J gave up 4 bases and V 4 bases, and 6 bases lay outside the gene matches. The CDR3 sequence: CASSSGQDLYGYTF. The CDR3 nucleotides read TGTGCCAGCAGTTCCGGACAGGACCTCTATGGCTACACCTTC.

J is TRBJ2-7 and V is TRBV14; a weak D match, TRBD1 (6 bases). Germline CDR1 and CDR2: SGHDN and FVKESK. V was trimmed by 1 base and J by 2 bases, leaving 15 bases between them. CDR3 length equals 16 residues. The CDR3 is CASSQGSGTSTYEQYF. CDR3 bases: TGTGCCAGCAGCCAAGGTTCCGGGACAAGCACCTACGAGCAGTACTTC.

The gene calls are TRBV15 and TRBJ2-3; 8 bases fit TRBD1. The germline gives CDR1 LNHNV, CDR2 YYDKDF (reference sequence). This CDR3 comprises 14 residues. J lost 15 bases, V lost 3 bases, and 14 bases had no gene match. The DNA for the CDR3 is TGTGCCACCAGCAGTTGGGGGACAGGCGTGGCGGTTTATTTT. Its translation: CATSSWGTGVAVYF.

The chain combines TRBV24-1 with TRBJ2-3; 7 bases are a match to TRBD2. CDR1 and CDR2 from the germline V gene are KGHDR and SFDVKD. J gave up 1 base and V 3 bases, and 6 bases lay outside the gene matches. The CDR3 is made up of 16 amino acids. Written as DNA, the CDR3 is TGTGCCACCAGTGATCCTGCTAGCGGAGGCACAGATACGCAGTATTTT. Amino acid sequence: CATSDPASGGTDTQYF.

The CDR3 here is CATSRASGAYTGELFF. As DNA, the CDR3 is TGTGCCACCAGCAGAGCCAGCGGGGCGTACACCGGGGAGCTGTTTTTT. The V gene is TRBV15, the J gene TRBJ2-2, with 7 bases identical to TRBD2. Trimming at V came to 1 base and at J to 3 bases, leaving 5 bases not matched to a gene. Germline CDR1 and CDR2: LNHNV and YYDKDF (reference sequence). The CDR3 totals 16 residues.

This clone has a handful of counts. The chain links TRBV5-8 to TRBJ1-2; TRBD1 matches 8 bases. Germline V gives CDR1 SGHTS, CDR2 YDEGEE. V lost 6 bases, J lost 4 bases, and 11 bases stayed unmatched. The length of the CDR3 is 15 residues. CDR3 DNA sequence: TGTGCCAGCACTTCTCCGGACAGGGCGGGCTATGGCTACACCTTC. Amino acids: CASTSPDRAGYGYTF.

The chain uses TRBV4-3 and TRBJ2-7, with 8 bases fitting TRBD1. V was clipped by 3 bases and J by 0 bases; unmatched bases: 4. Per the germline V gene, CDR1 is LGHNA and CDR2 is YSLEER. CDR3 size: 15 residues. CDR3 sequence (DNA): TGCGCCAGCAGCCACGTAGGACAGGGCTCCTACGAGCAGTACTTC. It specifies CASSHVGQGSYEQYF.

This clone was detected once. Different DNA sequences within this sample yield the same CDR3. The chain has TRBV27 and TRBJ1-2, with 9 nucleotides matching TRBD1. Looked up from germline, CDR1 is MNHEY and CDR2 is SMNVEV (reference sequence). This CDR3 is 14 amino acids long. V trimming: 3 bases; J trimming: 5 bases; junction bases outside the gene matches: 4. In nucleotides, the CDR3 is TGTGCCAGCAGTTTGTCGGGACAGGGATATGGCTACACCTTC. This encodes CASSLSGQGYGYTF.